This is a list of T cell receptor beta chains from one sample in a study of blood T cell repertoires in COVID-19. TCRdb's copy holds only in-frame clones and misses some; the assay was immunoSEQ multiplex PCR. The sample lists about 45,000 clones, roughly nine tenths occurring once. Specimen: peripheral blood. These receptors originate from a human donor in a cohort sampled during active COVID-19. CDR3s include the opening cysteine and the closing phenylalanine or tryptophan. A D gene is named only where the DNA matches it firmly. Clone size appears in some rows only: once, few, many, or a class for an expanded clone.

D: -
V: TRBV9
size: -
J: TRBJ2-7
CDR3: CASSVTGKTPYEQYF
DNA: TGTGCCAGCAGCGTAACAGGGAAAACCCCCTACGAGCAGTACTTC

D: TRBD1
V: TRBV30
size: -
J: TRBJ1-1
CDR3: CAWNRGPPTEAFF
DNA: TGTGCCTGGAACAGGGGTCCCCCCACTGAAGCTTTCTTT

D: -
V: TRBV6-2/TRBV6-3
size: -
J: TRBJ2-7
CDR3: CASSTLAYEQYF
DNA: TGTGCCAGCAGTACCTTAGCTTACGAGCAGTACTTC

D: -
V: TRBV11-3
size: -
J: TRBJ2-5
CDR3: CASSAGRQETQYF
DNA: TGTGCCAGCAGCGCGGGCCGCCAAGAGACCCAGTACTTC

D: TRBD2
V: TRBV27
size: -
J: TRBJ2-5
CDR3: CASTPGGSQETQYF
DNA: TGTGCCAGCACCCCGGGGGGATCACAAGAGACCCAGTACTTC

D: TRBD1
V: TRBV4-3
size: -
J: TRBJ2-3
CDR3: CASSQESGQIRTDTQYF
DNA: TGCGCCAGCAGCCAAGAGTCGGGACAGATCCGCACAGATACGCAGTATTTT

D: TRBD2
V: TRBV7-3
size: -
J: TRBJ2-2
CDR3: CASSSTPGGGDGELFF
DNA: TGTGCCAGCAGCTCCACGCCCGGGGGGGGTGACGGGGAGCTGTTTTTT

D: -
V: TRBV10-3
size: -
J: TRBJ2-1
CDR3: CAISELGLYNEQFF
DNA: TGTGCCATCAGTGAGCTAGGACTATACAATGAGCAGTTCTTC

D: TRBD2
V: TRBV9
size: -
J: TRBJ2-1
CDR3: CASSTGTSGEQFF
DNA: TGTGCCAGCAGCACCGGGACTAGCGGTGAGCAGTTCTTC

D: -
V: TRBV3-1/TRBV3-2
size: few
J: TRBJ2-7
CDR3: CASRPPPNGRDEQYF
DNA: TGTGCCAGTCGACCCCCCCCTAACGGGCGGGACGAGCAGTACTTC

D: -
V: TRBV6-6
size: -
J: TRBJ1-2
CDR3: CASSPNVVGYTF
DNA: TGTGCCAGCAGTCCTAACGTGGTCGGCTACACCTTC

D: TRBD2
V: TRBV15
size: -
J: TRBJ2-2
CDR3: CATSRRGGTGELFF
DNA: TGTGCCACCAGCAGGCGGGGGGGCACCGGGGAGCTGTTTTTT

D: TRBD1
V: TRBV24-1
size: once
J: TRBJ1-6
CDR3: CATSDWDRDNSPLHF
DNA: TGTGCCACCAGTGATTGGGACAGGGATAATTCACCCCTCCACTTT

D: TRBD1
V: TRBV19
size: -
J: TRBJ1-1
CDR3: CASSYRGEGTEAFF
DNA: TGTGCCAGTAGTTACAGGGGAGAGGGGACTGAAGCTTTCTTT

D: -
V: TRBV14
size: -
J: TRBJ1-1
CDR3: CASSSFLNTEAFF
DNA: TGTGCCAGCAGCTCGTTCCTGAACACTGAAGCTTTCTTT

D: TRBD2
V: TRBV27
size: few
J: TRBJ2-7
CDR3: CASSSGGPSYEQYF
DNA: TGTGCCAGCAGTTCGGGGGGGCCCTCCTACGAGCAGTACTTC

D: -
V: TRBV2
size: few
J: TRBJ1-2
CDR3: CASPTGFGYGYTF
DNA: TGTGCCAGCCCTACGGGGTTTGGCTATGGCTACACCTTC

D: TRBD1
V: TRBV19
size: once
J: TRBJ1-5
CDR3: CAIRCRDRGISNQPQHF
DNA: TGTGCCATAAGATGTCGGGACAGGGGAATTAGCAATCAGCCCCAGCATTTT

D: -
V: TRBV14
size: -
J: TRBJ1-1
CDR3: CASSQVSGVNTEAFF
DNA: TGTGCCAGCAGCCAAGTTTCGGGGGTGAACACTGAAGCTTTCTTT

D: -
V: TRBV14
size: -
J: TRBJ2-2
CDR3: CASSQVLGTGELFF
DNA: TGTGCCAGCAGCCAAGTGCTCGGTACCGGGGAGCTGTTTTTT

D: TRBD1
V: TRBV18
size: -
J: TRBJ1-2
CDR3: CASSLSGTENYGYTF
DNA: TGTGCCAGCTCACTTTCCGGGACAGAGAACTATGGCTACACCTTC

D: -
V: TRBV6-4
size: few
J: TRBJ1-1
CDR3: CASSEGAFSSRAFF
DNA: TGTGCCAGCAGTGAGGGCGCGTTTAGTTCCAGGGCTTTCTTT